One and the same sample provided the 23 T cell receptor beta chains below, sequenced in a study of blood T cell repertoires in COVID-19. Some clones are missing from TCRdb's copy, which holds only in-frame ones; the method was immunoSEQ multiplex PCR. The repertoire holds about 150,000 clones, with around 89% as singletons. The specimen sequenced was peripheral blood. These receptors were taken from a middle-aged woman with acute or convalescent COVID-19.

The genes are TRBV5-1 and TRBJ1-6; the D gene is possibly TRBD1 (6 bases). Trimming stripped 3 bases from V and 7 bases from J, with 11 bases between. CDR1 is SGHRS and CDR2 is YFSETQ in the germline V gene. The CDR3 sequence is 14 residues long. CDR3 bases: TGCGCCAGCAGCTCCCAGGGGCAGAATTCACCCCTCCACTTT. It specifies CASSSQGQNSPLHF.

The rearrangement uses TRBV27 and TRBJ1-6; possible D gene TRBD1, 6 bases. Germline V gene data show CDR1 as MNHEY and CDR2 as SMNVEV (reference sequence). This CDR3 contains 15 residues. Trimming cost V 3 bases and J 13 bases, with 19 bases left between them. Here the CDR3 DNA reads TGTGCCAGCAGTTTTATGGGGGAGCAACAGGGTCCCCTCCACTTT. Amino acids: CASSFMGEQQGPLHF.

The J gene is TRBJ2-7, the V gene TRBV6-5; 7 bases fit TRBD2. Unmatched junction bases numbered 4, after V lost 6 bases and J lost 2 bases. Germline loops: CDR1 MNHEY, CDR2 SVGAGI. The CDR3 covers 13 residues. The CDR3 region is CASRPGLAYEQYF. The CDR3 DNA reads TGTGCCAGCAGGCCCGGACTAGCCTACGAGCAGTACTTC.

The chain is built from TRBV4-1 and TRBJ2-3; 10 nucleotides match TRBD2. The V gene's germline CDR1 is MGHRA and CDR2 YSYEKL. The length of the CDR3 is 15 residues. V shed 3 bases, J shed 1 base, and the junction held 1 base outside the gene matches. As DNA, the CDR3 is TGCGCCAGCAGCCAGCTAGCGGGGGGCACAGATACGCAGTATTTT. It is translated as CASSQLAGGTDTQYF.

This chain links TRBV5-4 with TRBJ2-2; perhaps TRBD2 as D (5 bases). Trimming removed 3 bases from V and 6 bases from J, with 18 bases in between. Germline-derived CDR1 and CDR2 are SGHNT and YYREEE (reference sequence). The CDR3 covers 16 residues. In nucleotides, the CDR3 is TGTGCCAGCAGCTCTGGACTGAAAGGATCTCCCGGGGAGCTGTTTTTT. Translating it yields CASSSGLKGSPGELFF. Full variable domain (outside the CDR3, taken from reference TRBV5-4 and TRBJ2-2): ETGVTQSPTHLIKTRGQQVTLRCSSQSGHNTVSWYQQALGQGPQFIFQYYREEENGRGNFPPRFSGLQFPNYSSELNVNALELDDSALYLCASSSGLKGSPGELFFGEGSRLTVL.

This clone was observed a few times. The CDR3 DNA follows: TGTGCCAGCAACTCGGAGGGACAGGTCTATGGCTACACCTTC. Translated: CASNSEGQVYGYTF. The chain has TRBV6-1 and TRBJ1-2, with TRBD1 matching over 8 bases. Germline V gene data show CDR1 as MNHNS and CDR2 as SASEGT. The CDR3 extends over 14 amino acids. V gave up 7 bases and J gave up 4 bases; unmatched junction bases: 8.

J is TRBJ2-1 and V is TRBV27; TRBD1 might be the D (6 bases). Looked up from germline, CDR1 is MNHEY and CDR2 is SMNVEV (reference sequence). This CDR3 is 13 amino acids long. With 10 bases removed from V and 3 bases from J, the gap between germline ends came to 13 bases. CDR3 nucleotides: TGTGCCATCTCGGACAGATTCTACAATGAGCAGTTCTTC. As protein: CAISDRFYNEQFF.

The rearrangement links TRBV10-3 to TRBJ2-7; D remains ambiguous. Deletions cut 6 bases from V and 4 bases from J, with 10 bases between. Germline V gives CDR1 ENHRY, CDR2 SYGVKD. The CDR3 totals 12 residues. The CDR3 region is CAISPSVYEQYF. In DNA, the CDR3 is TGTGCCATCAGCCCTAGTGTATACGAGCAGTACTTC.

This sequence joins TRBV6-5 and TRBJ1-1, with a tentative D call TRBD1 (5 bases). The CDR3 is 12 residues long. CDR1 MNHEY and CDR2 SVGAGI come from the germline V gene. The V and J ends lost 5 bases and 3 bases respectively, with 7 bases between them. The CDR3 region is CASSRGDTEAFF. The CDR3 DNA follows: TGTGCCAGCAGTAGGGGTGACACTGAAGCTTTCTTT.

V usage is TRBV7-3 and J usage is TRBJ2-3, with D possibly matching TRBD1 (5 bases). V was cut by 0 bases and J by 7 bases, with 14 bases left in between. The CDR3 is made up of 15 amino acids. From germline, CDR1 is SGHTA and CDR2 FQGTGA. CDR3 nucleotides: TGTGCCAGCAGCTTAACAAATGGGGCAGGGCATACGCAGTATTTT. It specifies CASSLTNGAGHTQYF.

The chain has TRBV5-1 and TRBJ1-3; no firm D call. The CDR3 spans 16 residues. Germline V gene sequence: CDR1 SGHRS, CDR2 YFSETQ. The germline V and J ends were trimmed by 1 base and 4 bases, with 15 bases remaining between them. CDR3 DNA: TGCGCCAGCAGCTTGTCAGATCGGCAGCGCGGAAACACCATATATTTT. Its protein product is CASSLSDRQRGNTIYF.

The genes are TRBV5-1 and TRBJ2-1; D might be TRBD2 (5 bases). The V end lost 1 base, the J end lost 2 bases, and 16 bases lay between the germline ends. Germline loops: CDR1 SGHRS, CDR2 YFSETQ. The CDR3 runs to 17 residues. Here the CDR3 reads CASSLSGGSTAYNEQFF. Here the CDR3 DNA reads TGCGCCAGCAGCTTGTCTGGAGGAAGCACCGCCTACAATGAGCAGTTCTTC.

The CDR3 is CASSLVSGPGYEQYF. As DNA, the CDR3 is TGTGCCAGCAGCTTAGTTTCAGGGCCGGGCTACGAGCAGTACTTC. The chain combines TRBV11-3 with TRBJ2-7, with a possible D match to TRBD1 (5 bases). CDR3 length: 15 residues. Trimming stripped 1 base from V and 3 bases from J, with 13 bases between. Germline lookup yields CDR1 SGHNT and CDR2 YENEEA. The variable domain in full, with the rest retrieved from reference TRBV11-3 and TRBJ2-7, is EAGVVQSPRYKIIEKKQPVAFWCNPISGHNTLYWYLQNLGQGPELLIRYENEEAVDDSQLPKDRFSAERLKGVDSTLKIQPAELGDSAVYLCASSLVSGPGYEQYFGPGTRLTVT.

This chain joins TRBV3-1 (or the pseudogene TRBV3-2) and TRBJ2-7; D possibly corresponds to TRBD2 (6 bases). In germline, CDR1 is LGHDT, CDR2 YNNKEL (reference sequence). This CDR3 comprises 16 residues. Trimming stripped 1 base from V and 2 bases from J, with 15 bases between. The CDR3 protein is CASSQVGGQGTYEQYF. DNA of the CDR3: TGTGCCAGCAGCCAAGTGGGAGGCCAGGGCACCTACGAGCAGTACTTC.

This chain uses TRBV3-1 (or the pseudogene TRBV3-2) with TRBJ2-4, with 7 bases identical to TRBD1. The CDR3 spans 15 residues. Per the germline V gene, CDR1 is LGHDT and CDR2 is YNNKEL (reference sequence). Trimming at V came to 5 bases and at J to 2 bases, leaving 6 bases not matched to a gene. The CDR3 region has the DNA TGTGCCAGCAGCTTACAGGGGTCGACCAAAAACATTCAGTACTTC. Translation: CASSLQGSTKNIQYF.

This chain uses TRBV19 with TRBJ2-6; 13 bases fit TRBD2. This CDR3 region has 19 residues. CDR1 and CDR2 (germline): LNHDA, SQIVND (reference sequence). V trimming: 8 bases; J trimming: 4 bases; junction bases outside the gene matches: 14. CDR3 coding DNA: TGTGCCAGTGCATTCGGACTAGCGGGAGTAACTTCGGGGGCCAACGTCCTGACTTTC. It encodes CASAFGLAGVTSGANVLTF.

The genes are TRBV6-5 and TRBJ2-7; D is possibly TRBD2 (5 bases). This CDR3 region has 12 residues. Trimming took 6 bases from V and 6 from J, leaving 12 bases between them. From germline, CDR1 is MNHEY and CDR2 SVGAGI. CDR3 amino acids: CASSSEGGEQYF. The CDR3 DNA reads as TGTGCCAGCAGCAGCGAGGGTGGCGAGCAGTACTTC.

The chain combines TRBV28 with TRBJ1-4; D gene unclear. The germline V and J ends were trimmed by 10 bases and 1 base, with 7 bases remaining between them. CDR3 length: 12 amino acids. The V gene's germline CDR1 is MDHEN and CDR2 SYDVKM. The CDR3 coding sequence is TGTGCCATACAGATAACTAATGAAAAACTGTTTTTT. Protein product: CAIQITNEKLFF.

Notes on this clone: The sample holds other DNA sequences that translate to the same CDR3. The chain employs TRBV21-1 and TRBJ1-5; the table calls TRBD1, which could not be checked here. TRBV21-1 represents a pseudogene. CDR3 length: 14 amino acids. CDR3 sequence (DNA): TGTGCCAGCAGCAAACAGCAGGTCCCCCAGCCCCAGCATTTT. Translated: CASSKQQVPQPQHF.

The chain uses TRBV11-2 and TRBJ2-1; 11 nucleotides match TRBD2. The CDR3 extends over 14 amino acids. After removal of 6 bases from V and 9 bases from J, the junction contained 7 bases not matched to a gene. Germline CDR1 is SGHAT and CDR2 is FQNNGV. The DNA for the CDR3 is TGTGCCAGCAGTCGACTAGCGGGATTAATTGAGCAGTTCTTC. Translating gives CASSRLAGLIEQFF.

The V gene is TRBV9, the J gene TRBJ1-2, with no clear D. Trimming removed 0 bases at V and 7 bases at J, with 10 bases between. Germline-derived CDR1 and CDR2 are SGDLS and YYNGEE. The CDR3 is 13 residues long. The CDR3 coding sequence is TGTGCCAGCAGCGTAGGGGCAGCTGGTGGCTACACCTTC. Translated: CASSVGAAGGYTF.

This sequence joins TRBV18 and TRBJ2-7; D is uncertain. CDR1 is KGHSH, CDR2 LQKENI, per germline. The CDR3 runs 15 residues. Trimming shortened V by 0 bases and J by 6 bases, and 15 bases separated the two germline ends. CDR3 protein: CASSPPATQGGEQYF. In DNA form, the CDR3 reads TGTGCCAGCTCACCACCGGCAACCCAAGGCGGCGAGCAGTACTTC.

The chain has TRBV18 and TRBJ2-7; 9 bases agree with TRBD2. The CDR3 runs 14 residues. V shed 4 bases, J shed 6 bases, and the junction held 7 bases outside the gene matches. The germline V gene encodes CDR1 KGHSH and CDR2 LQKENI. CDR3 in amino acids: CASSHPGLAPEQYF. DNA for the CDR3: TGTGCCAGCTCACACCCGGGACTAGCTCCCGAGCAGTACTTC.